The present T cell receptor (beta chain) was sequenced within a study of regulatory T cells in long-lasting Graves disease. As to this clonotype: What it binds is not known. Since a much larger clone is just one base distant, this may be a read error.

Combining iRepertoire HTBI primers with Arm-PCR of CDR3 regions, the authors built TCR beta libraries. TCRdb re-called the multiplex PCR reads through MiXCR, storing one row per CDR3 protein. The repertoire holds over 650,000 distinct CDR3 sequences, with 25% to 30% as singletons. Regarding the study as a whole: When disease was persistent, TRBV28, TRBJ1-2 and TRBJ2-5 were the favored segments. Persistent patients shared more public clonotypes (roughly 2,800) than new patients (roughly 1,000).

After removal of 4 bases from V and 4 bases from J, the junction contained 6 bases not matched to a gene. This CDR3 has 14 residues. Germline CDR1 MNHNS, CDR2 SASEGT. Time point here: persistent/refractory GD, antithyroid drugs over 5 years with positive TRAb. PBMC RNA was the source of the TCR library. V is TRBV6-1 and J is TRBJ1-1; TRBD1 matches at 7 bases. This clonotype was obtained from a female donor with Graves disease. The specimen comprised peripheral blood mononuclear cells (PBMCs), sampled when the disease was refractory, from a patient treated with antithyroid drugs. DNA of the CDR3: TGTGCCAGCAGTGTAGGGACAGTGAGCACTGAAGCTTTCTTT. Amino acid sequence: CASSVGTVSTEAFF.